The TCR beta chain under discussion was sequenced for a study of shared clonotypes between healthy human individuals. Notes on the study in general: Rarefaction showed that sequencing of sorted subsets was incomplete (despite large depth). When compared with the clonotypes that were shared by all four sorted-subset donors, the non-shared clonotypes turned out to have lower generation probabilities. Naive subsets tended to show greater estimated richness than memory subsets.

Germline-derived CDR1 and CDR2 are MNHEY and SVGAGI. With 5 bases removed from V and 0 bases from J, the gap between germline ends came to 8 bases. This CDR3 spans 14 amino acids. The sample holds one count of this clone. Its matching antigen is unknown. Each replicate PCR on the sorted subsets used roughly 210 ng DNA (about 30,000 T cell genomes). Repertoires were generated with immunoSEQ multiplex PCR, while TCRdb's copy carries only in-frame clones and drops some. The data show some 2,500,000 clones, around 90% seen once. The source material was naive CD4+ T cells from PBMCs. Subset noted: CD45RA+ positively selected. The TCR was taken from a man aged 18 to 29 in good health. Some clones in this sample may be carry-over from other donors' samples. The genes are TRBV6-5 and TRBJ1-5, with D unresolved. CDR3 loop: CASSAIYSNQPQHF. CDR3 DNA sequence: TGTGCCAGCAGTGCTATATATAGCAATCAGCCCCAGCATTTT.